The 29 T cell receptor beta chains listed next were all sequenced from one sample in a study of T cells in Graves' hyperthyroidism and ophthalmopathy. Amplified regions were TCR beta CDR3 sequences from RNA transcripts. TCR CDR3 regions were first amplified by RT-PCR with HTBI primers. TCRdb reprocessed the multiplex PCR reads via MiXCR and lists one record per CDR3 protein. In the table there are over 450,000 distinct CDR3 sequences, roughly 14% of which are singletons. The sequenced material came from blood. These receptors were taken from a young woman with Graves' hyperthyroidism.

This clonotype was detected many times. The chain recombines TRBV18 with TRBJ2-7; 9 positions agree with TRBD2. CDR3 length: 15 amino acids. Trimming removed 4 bases from V and 4 bases from J; junction bases left unmatched: 8. Germline lookup yields CDR1 KGHSH and CDR2 LQKENI. The CDR3 DNA is TGTGCCAGCTCACTGAAGTTAGCGGGAGTTTACGAGCAGTACTTC. Encoded protein: CASSLKLAGVYEQYF.

This clonotype was counted many times. The J gene is TRBJ1-1, the V gene TRBV28, with D unresolved. CDR3 length: 13 amino acids. V dropped 6 bases and J dropped 1 base, with 9 bases sitting between them. Germline lookup yields CDR1 MDHEN and CDR2 SYDVKM. The CDR3 loop is CASRKTGNTEAFF. The CDR3 DNA follows: TGTGCCAGCAGGAAAACTGGGAACACTGAAGCTTTCTTT.

This clonotype was seen more than once but under ten times. CDR3 DNA sequence: TGTGCCAGCACCCCGGACAGGGAAAGGGATACGCAGTATTTT. It specifies CASTPDRERDTQYF. The rearrangement uses TRBV9 and TRBJ2-3; TRBD1 matches at 8 bases. This CDR3 has 14 amino acids. CDR1 SGDLS and CDR2 YYNGEE come from the germline V gene. J was trimmed by 6 bases and V by 6 bases; bases with no gene match: 9.

This clonotype was seen many times. V gene TRBV12-3 or TRBV12-4 combines with J gene TRBJ2-5, with no clear D. The CDR3 covers 13 residues. With 3 bases removed from V and 0 bases from J, the gap between germline ends came to 5 bases. CDR3 nucleotides: TGTGCCAGCAGTTTTTCGTACCAAGAGACCCAGTACTTC. This translates into CASSFSYQETQYF.

This clonotype has a count of ten or more. V usage is TRBV24-1 and J usage is TRBJ2-5, with D unresolved. Trimming removed 6 bases at V and 5 bases at J, with 21 bases between. Germline V lookup: CDR1 KGHDR, CDR2 SFDVKD. This CDR3 is 16 amino acids long. The CDR3 DNA reads TGTGCCACCAGTACTTACACCGGGCCTAGATTCGAGACCCAGTACTTC. Residues: CATSTYTGPRFETQYF.

This clonotype was observed at least ten times. The chain joins TRBV19 to TRBJ2-7; D might be TRBD2 (6 bases). This CDR3 is built from 16 residues. Trimming cost V 5 bases and J 4 bases, with 21 bases left between them. Germline CDR1 reads LNHDA; CDR2 reads SQIVND (reference sequence). The CDR3 protein is CASSSTPSDLGYEQYF. The CDR3 DNA follows: TGTGCCAGTAGTTCTACTCCTAGCGATCTTGGGTACGAGCAGTACTTC.

This clonotype came up many times. The J gene is TRBJ2-2, the V gene TRBV12-3 or TRBV12-4, with 8 bases matching TRBD2. V was clipped by 5 bases and J by 4 bases; unmatched bases: 6. The CDR3 runs to 15 residues. CDR3 loop: CASSPSGSGTGELFF. CDR3 sequence (DNA): TGTGCCAGCAGTCCTAGCGGGTCCGGCACCGGGGAGCTGTTTTTT.

In this sample, this clonotype turned up many times. The CDR3, as DNA: TGTGCCACCAGCAGAGGGCAGGTAGCCGCGAGCTCCTACAATGAGCAGTTCTTC. Encoded protein: CATSRGQVAASSYNEQFF. The gene calls are TRBV15 and TRBJ2-1; no firm D call. Trimming cost V 1 base and J 0 bases, with 16 bases left between them. The germline V gene encodes CDR1 LNHNV and CDR2 YYDKDF (reference sequence). This CDR3 is 18 amino acids long.

The gene calls are TRBV6-5 and TRBJ2-7; a possible D gene is TRBD2 (5 bases). The germline V gene encodes CDR1 MNHEY and CDR2 SVGAGI. CDR3 length equals 13 residues. V was trimmed by 0 bases and J by 5 bases, leaving 8 bases between them. The CDR3 nucleotides read TGTGCCAGCAGTTACTCAGCGGAGGACGAGCAGTACTTC. Its translation is CASSYSAEDEQYF.

Ten or more counts support this clonotype. The J gene is TRBJ2-3, the V gene TRBV24-1, with D hard to call. The CDR3 length is 14 residues. The germline V gene has CDR1 KGHDR and CDR2 SFDVKD. V lost 0 bases and J 10 bases, leaving 13 bases between the germline ends. The CDR3 reads CATSDLLGLEAQYF. The CDR3 nucleotides are TGTGCCACCAGTGATTTGCTCGGTTTGGAAGCGCAGTATTTT.

This clonotype has a count of ten or more. V and J are TRBV2 and TRBJ2-7; D is ambiguous. This CDR3 contains 13 residues. V was shortened by 0 bases and J by 3 bases, with 6 bases between the two germline ends. Germline loops: CDR1 SNHLY, CDR2 FYNNEI. CDR3 DNA: TGTGCCAGCAGTGAAGCGGGGATCTACGAGCAGTACGTC. Protein product: CASSEAGIYEQYV.

CDR3 DNA: TGTGCCAGCAGTATACCTAGGGGTCGGGAGGGCCTCGCGACCCAGTACTTC. Translated: CASSIPRGREGLATQYF. This chain connects TRBV6-2 or TRBV6-3 to TRBJ2-5, with TRBD2 matching over 8 bases. CDR3 length: 17 amino acids. Trimming removed 5 bases from V and 7 bases from J; junction bases left unmatched: 18. Germline values: CDR1 MNHEY, CDR2 SVGEGT.

This clonotype occurred many times. The CDR3 sequence is CASSRQGTSNTEAFF. The CDR3 bases are TGTGCCAGCAGCCGACAGGGGACCTCGAACACTGAAGCTTTCTTT. The chain has TRBV9 and TRBJ1-1; 8 nucleotides agree with TRBD1. In germline, CDR1 is SGDLS, CDR2 YYNGEE. Losses at the gene ends were 4 bases for V and 1 base for J; bases not matched to a gene: 6. The CDR3 consists of 15 residues.

Points on this clonotype: This could be a read error, since a much larger clone is one nucleotide away. The V and J genes are TRBV30 and TRBJ2-5; D is possibly TRBD1 (6 bases). The V gene's germline CDR1 is GTSNPN and CDR2 SVGIG (reference sequence). The CDR3 contains 15 residues. V was pared by 0 bases and J by 1 base, with 12 bases between. The CDR3 region has the DNA TGTGCCTGGAGTGTAGAACAGGGTTCCCAAGAGACCCAGTACTTC. It specifies CAWSVEQGSQETQYF. Together with reference TRBV30 and TRBJ2-5, the CDR3 gives the full variable domain: SQTIHQWPATLVQPVGSPLSLECTVEGTSNPNLYWYRQAAGRGLQLLFYSVGIGQISSEVPQNLSASRPQDRQFILSSKKLLLSDSGFYLCAWSVEQGSQETQYFGPGTRLLVL.

CDR3 amino acids: CASSAGPLNNEQFF. Written as DNA, the CDR3 is TGCGCCAGCAGCGCCGGACCGTTGAACAATGAGCAGTTCTTC. The chain combines TRBV4-1 with TRBJ2-1, with D unresolved. CDR1 is MGHRA and CDR2 is YSYEKL in the germline V gene. The V end lost 5 bases, the J end lost 5 bases, and 13 bases lay between the germline ends. The CDR3 runs 14 residues.

At least ten counts were recorded for this clonotype. This chain joins TRBV6-1 and TRBJ1-2, with 8 bases identical to TRBD1. CDR1 and CDR2 from the germline V gene are MNHNS and SASEGT. The CDR3 is made up of 15 amino acids. V was pared by 3 bases and J by 5 bases, with 8 bases of the junction left unmatched. The CDR3 region has the DNA TGTGCCAGCAGTGATTACCCCGGGACAGGTTATGGCTACACCTTC. Translating it yields CASSDYPGTGYGYTF.

The table lists this clonotype with many counts. The J gene is TRBJ2-7, the V gene TRBV12-3 or TRBV12-4, with a possible D match to TRBD1 (6 bases). The CDR3 extends over 14 amino acids. V was clipped by 6 bases and J by 1 base, with 13 bases between them. The CDR3 is CASSEGEGSYEQYV. CDR3 nucleotides: TGTGCCAGCAGCGAGGGGGAAGGGTCCTACGAGCAGTACGTC.

Points on this clonotype: This sequence may be a read error, since a much larger clone differs from it by one base. The gene calls are TRBV9 and TRBJ1-1, with 8 nucleotides matching TRBD1. CDR1 is SGDLS and CDR2 is YYNGEE in the germline V gene. The CDR3 is 15 residues long. J lost 2 bases, V lost 5 bases, and 8 bases had no gene match. CDR3 residues: CASRGGGTGNTEAFF. The CDR3 nucleotides read TGTGCCAGCAGGGGGGGGGGGACAGGTAACACTGAAGCTTTCTTT.

Regarding this clonotype: A much larger clone sits a single nucleotide away, making a read error possible. No conserved phenylalanine or tryptophan is present at the end of the CDR3, so a read error is the likely explanation. The V and J genes are TRBV3-1 and TRBJ2-1; no reliable D call. This CDR3 is 13 amino acids long. The V gene lost 0 bases and the J gene lost 6 bases, with 6 bases spanning the gap. The germline V gene has CDR1 LGHDT and CDR2 YNNKEL (reference sequence). CDR3 bases: TGTGCCAGCAGCCAAGACCCCCTCAATGAGCAGTTCGTC. Amino acid sequence: CASSQDPLNEQFV.

The chain employs TRBV18 and TRBJ1-5; D is possibly TRBD1 (5 bases). The CDR3 spans 18 residues. CDR1 is KGHSH, CDR2 LQKENI, per germline. The V end was cut by 2 bases, the J end by 0 bases, with 17 bases between. The CDR3 DNA is TGTGCCAGCTCACCAGGGGCAGGGAGGGGATATAGCAATCAGCCCCAGCATTTT. This encodes CASSPGAGRGYSNQPQHF.

This clonotype showed up many times. For the CDR3, the DNA is TGTGCCAGCACTGAGCAAGATACGCAGTATTTT. Its translation: CASTEQDTQYF. This chain uses TRBV2 with TRBJ2-3, with D unresolved. The V gene lost 7 bases and the J gene lost 5 bases, with 7 bases spanning the gap. This CDR3 region has 11 residues. CDR1 is SNHLY, CDR2 FYNNEI, per germline.

This clonotype was found many times. The rearrangement joins TRBV19 to TRBJ1-4; D perhaps matches TRBD1 (5 bases). Germline loops: CDR1 LNHDA, CDR2 SQIVND (reference sequence). The germline V and J ends were trimmed by 7 bases and 8 bases, with 17 bases remaining between them. The CDR3 runs to 14 residues. CDR3 nucleotides: TGTGCCAGTATGAACGGGGGGAGTGGAGAAAAACTGTTTTTT. Its protein product is CASMNGGSGEKLFF.

This clonotype came up many times. The chain uses TRBV30 and TRBJ2-5; D is unclear. Germline CDR1 is GTSNPN and CDR2 is SVGIG (reference sequence). The V end was cut by 0 bases, the J end by 5 bases, with 10 bases between. The CDR3 consists of 13 residues. The DNA of the CDR3 is TGTGCCTGGAGTGTCAGCCCACCGGAGACCCAGTACTTC. Its protein product is CAWSVSPPETQYF.

This clonotype showed up just a few times. V is TRBV6-4 and J is TRBJ2-1; 11 bases map to TRBD2. This CDR3 has 13 amino acids. CDR1 MRHNA and CDR2 SNTAGT come from the germline V gene. The trim removed 11 bases at V and 6 bases at J, leaving 6 bases unmatched. CDR3 sequence (DNA): TGTGCCGGCACAACTAGCGGGGGCAATGAGCAGTTCTTC. This sequence encodes CAGTTSGGNEQFF.

This clonotype was observed many times. The V call is TRBV5-1, the J call TRBJ2-1, with D possibly matching TRBD2 (6 bases). Germline lookup yields CDR1 SGHRS and CDR2 YFSETQ. V shed 2 bases and J shed 4 bases, with 13 bases lying between them. The CDR3 consists of 15 residues. The CDR3 is CASSLSSGYYNEQFF. CDR3 in DNA: TGCGCCAGCAGCTTAAGTAGCGGTTATTACAATGAGCAGTTCTTC. Combining the CDR3 with reference TRBV5-1 and TRBJ2-1 gives the whole variable domain KAGVTQTPRYLIKTRGQQVTLSCSPISGHRSVSWYQQTPGQGLQFLFEYFSETQRNKGNFPGRFSGRQFSNSRSEMNVSTLELGDSALYLCASSLSSGYYNEQFFGPGTRLTVL.

The table lists this clonotype with many counts. The J gene is TRBJ2-5, the V gene TRBV11-2; D tentatively reads TRBD1 or TRBD2 (5 bases each). CDR1 is SGHAT and CDR2 is FQNNGV in the germline V gene. Trimming removed 6 bases from V and 4 bases from J, with 9 bases in between. The CDR3 loop spans 12 amino acids. For the CDR3, the DNA is TGTGCCAGCAGAGAAGGGACAGAGACCCAGTACTTC. Its translation is CASREGTETQYF. Complete variable domain (other parts from reference TRBV11-2 and TRBJ2-5): EAGVAQSPRYKIIEKRQSVAFWCNPISGHATLYWYQQILGQGPKLLIQFQNNGVVDDSQLPKDRFSAERLKGVDSTLKIQPAKLEDSAVYLCASREGTETQYFGPGTRLLVL.

This clonotype was seen a handful of times. V and J are TRBV29-1 and TRBJ2-5, with 10 bases aligning to TRBD2. J lost 12 bases, V lost 0 bases, and 4 bases had no gene match. The CDR3 contains 12 residues. In germline, CDR1 is SQVTM, CDR2 ANQGSEA. CDR3 protein: CSVEELAGVEYF. CDR3 bases: TGCAGCGTTGAAGAGCTAGCGGGAGTGGAGTACTTC.

This clonotype has a count of ten or more. The gene calls are TRBV18 and TRBJ1-2; 7 nucleotides agree with TRBD1. The V and J ends lost 2 bases and 4 bases, in that order; junction bases with no gene match: 7. This CDR3 contains 15 residues. The germline V gene has CDR1 KGHSH and CDR2 LQKENI. CDR3 residues: CASSPSLDRAYGYTF. The CDR3 coding sequence is TGTGCCAGCTCACCAAGTCTCGACAGGGCCTATGGCTACACCTTC.

This clonotype came up many times. The rearrangement joins TRBV7-8 to TRBJ1-2; D gene ambiguous. The CDR3 totals 14 residues. Per the germline V gene, CDR1 is SGHVS and CDR2 is FQNEAQ. V was cut by 0 bases and J by 3 bases, with 8 bases left in between. CDR3 in amino acids: CASSLATSHYGYTF. CDR3 sequence (DNA): TGTGCCAGCAGCTTAGCAACAAGTCACTATGGCTACACCTTC.